The 30 T cell receptor beta chains presented below share a single source sample, sequenced in a study of cytomegalovirus exposure and HLA in healthy donors. The PCR used 60 Vbeta and 13 Jbeta primers. The data were produced by immunoSEQ multiplex PCR, yet TCRdb's version contains in-frame clones alone and is incomplete. The sample contains about 170,000 clones, 60% to 85% of which appear only once. Sequencing used PBMCs. The receptors derive from a female donor in good health and CMV-seronegative.

The chain has TRBV7-6 and TRBJ2-5; D is ambiguous. The assigned J gene may be wrong: the sequence end matches TRBJ2-7 better. This CDR3 is 11 amino acids long. Germline CDR1 and CDR2: SGHVS and FNYEAQ. CDR3 DNA sequence: TGTGCCAGCAGCTTCGAGGCCGAGCAGTACTTC. Its translation is CASSFEAEQYF.

This sequence joins TRBV7-2 and TRBJ2-5, with 10 bases lining up with TRBD2. V trimming: 6 bases; J trimming: 5 bases; junction bases outside the gene matches: 6. Germline V gene sequence: CDR1 SGHTA, CDR2 FQGNSA. CDR3 length: 14 residues. CDR3 DNA: TGTGCCAGCAGTGAGCGGGGGGGCAGGGAGACCCAGTACTTC. Amino acids: CASSERGGRETQYF.

This clone has just a few counts. The chain uses TRBV6-5 and TRBJ1-3; D not resolved. The V gene lost 2 bases and the J gene lost 1 base, with 3 bases spanning the gap. Per germline, CDR1 MNHEY and CDR2 SVGAGI. CDR3 length equals 13 residues. CDR3 bases: TGTGCCAGCAGTTACCCGTCTGGAAACACCATATATTTT. Encoded protein: CASSYPSGNTIYF.

CDR3 region: CASSSASGGSDTQYF. The CDR3 DNA sequence: TGTGCCAGCAGCTCAGCTAGCGGGGGCTCAGATACGCAGTATTTT. This chain uses TRBV5-6 with TRBJ2-3; 10 bases map to TRBD2. The length of the CDR3 is 15 residues. V shed 3 bases, J shed 4 bases, and the junction held 5 bases outside the gene matches. The germline V gene has CDR1 SGHDT and CDR2 YYEEEE.

This rearrangement joins TRBV7-2 to TRBJ2-1; D ambiguous. Trimming removed 3 bases from V and 7 bases from J, with 7 bases in between. Per germline, CDR1 SGHTA and CDR2 FQGNSA. The CDR3 spans 12 residues. In nucleotides, the CDR3 is TGTGCCAGCAGCTTGAGGATTAATGAGCAGTTCTTC. Protein product: CASSLRINEQFF.

The table lists this clone with a few counts. V gene TRBV19 combines with J gene TRBJ1-2; TRBD1 agrees at 7 bases. The germline CDR1 and CDR2 sequences are LNHDA and SQIVND (reference sequence). The CDR3 consists of 15 residues. Trimming took 5 bases from V and 2 from J; bases not matched to a gene: 8. CDR3 nucleotide sequence: TGTGCCAGTAGTGGACCCGGACAGGCGAACTATGGCTACACCTTC. Translated, it gives CASSGPGQANYGYTF.

The rearrangement links TRBV7-8 to TRBJ2-7; 8 bases map to TRBD1. There are 16 residues in the CDR3. V shed 2 bases and J 3 bases; nucleotides not matched to a gene: 9. Germline CDR1 reads SGHVS; CDR2 reads FQNEAQ. In nucleotides, the CDR3 is TGTGCCAGCAGCTTAAGGCCCGCGACAGGGGACTACGAGCAGTACTTC. This translates into CASSLRPATGDYEQYF.

The chain links TRBV2 to TRBJ1-5; D gene ambiguous. In germline, CDR1 is SNHLY, CDR2 FYNNEI. Trimming took 4 bases from V and 6 from J, leaving 16 bases between them. CDR3 length equals 15 residues. The CDR3 loop reads CASSGGRTSGQPQHF. Written as DNA, the CDR3 is TGTGCCAGCAGTGGTGGACGGACTAGCGGTCAGCCCCAGCATTTT. Combining the CDR3 with reference TRBV2 and TRBJ1-5 gives the whole variable domain EPEVTQTPSHQVTQMGQEVILRCVPISNHLYFYWYRQILGQKVEFLVSFYNNEISEKSEIFDDQFSVERPDGSNFTLKIRSTKLEDSAMYFCASSGGRTSGQPQHFGDGTRLSIL.

On this clone itself: The sample carries other DNA sequences with the same CDR3. The rearrangement joins TRBV7-2 to TRBJ2-2, with 16 bases that match TRBD2. J lost 8 bases, V lost 5 bases, and 5 bases had no gene match. Germline CDR1 and CDR2: SGHTA and FQGNSA. CDR3 length equals 16 residues. The DNA of the CDR3 is TGTGCCAGCAGCCAGGGACTAGCGGGGGGGACGGGGGAGCTGTTTTTT. It translates to CASSQGLAGGTGELFF.

The chain is built from TRBV29-1 and TRBJ2-7; TRBD1 matches at 9 bases. The CDR3 totals 14 residues. V was pared by 6 bases and J by 3 bases, with 9 bases of the junction left unmatched. CDR1 is SQVTM and CDR2 is ANQGSEA in the germline V gene. CDR3 bases: TGCAGCGTCCTCCGGGACAGGGCCCACTACGAGCAGTACTTC. It specifies CSVLRDRAHYEQYF.

The chain couples TRBV30 to TRBJ1-5, with 8 bases fitting TRBD1. Germline V CDR1 and CDR2: GTSNPN, SVGIG (reference sequence). Trimming took 2 bases from V and 3 from J; bases not matched to a gene: 3. The CDR3 sequence is 14 residues long. CDR3 DNA: TGTGCCTGGAGTCGGGACAGGCTCAATCAGCCCCAGCATTTT. Translation: CAWSRDRLNQPQHF.

This chain connects TRBV7-3 to TRBJ2-3, with 9 bases that match TRBD2. With 5 bases clipped from V and 4 bases from J, the junction kept 7 bases outside the gene matches. Germline V gives CDR1 SGHTA, CDR2 FQGTGA. This CDR3 has 15 residues. As DNA, the CDR3 is TGTGCCAGCAGCCCAGGTAGCGGGAGTGCAGATACGCAGTATTTT. Encoded protein: CASSPGSGSADTQYF.

The gene calls are TRBV6-1 and TRBJ1-4, with no clear D. The V end was cut by 4 bases, the J end by 4 bases, with 10 bases between. Germline-derived CDR1 and CDR2 are MNHNS and SASEGT. The CDR3 extends over 14 amino acids. CDR3 coding DNA: TGTGCCAGCAGTGTCAGCGCTTATAATGAAAAACTGTTTTTT. Its translation is CASSVSAYNEKLFF.

This clone was seen only a few times. The chain recombines TRBV6-5 with TRBJ1-4, with D hard to call. Germline-derived CDR1 and CDR2 are MNHEY and SVGAGI. V was pared by 2 bases and J by 15 bases, with 16 bases between. The CDR3 loop spans 13 amino acids. The CDR3 reads CASSYAGDKRMFF. CDR3 sequence (DNA): TGTGCCAGCAGTTACGCAGGTGACAAAAGGATGTTTTTT.

The rearrangement links TRBV28 to TRBJ1-1; no definite D call. The V end was cut by 3 bases, the J end by 5 bases, with 16 bases between. The germline V gene encodes CDR1 MDHEN and CDR2 SYDVKM. The length of the CDR3 is 15 residues. CDR3 amino acids: CASSFPMAGSTEAFF. In nucleotides, the CDR3 is TGTGCCAGCAGTTTCCCGATGGCGGGGTCAACTGAAGCTTTCTTT.

The genes are TRBV18 and TRBJ2-3; the match to TRBD2 covers 9 bases. Germline V gives CDR1 KGHSH, CDR2 LQKENI. Trimming at V came to 1 base and at J to 1 base, leaving 15 bases not matched to a gene. The CDR3 runs to 20 residues. In DNA form, the CDR3 reads TGTGCCAGCTCACCACTCTCGGTAGCGGGGGAACGAGGAGGCACAGATACGCAGTATTTT. Protein: CASSPLSVAGERGGTDTQYF.

The rearrangement links TRBV28 to TRBJ1-2; the D gene is possibly TRBD1 (6 bases). The CDR3 has 15 amino acids. Germline V gene data show CDR1 as MDHEN and CDR2 as SYDVKM. V was trimmed by 5 bases and J by 6 bases, leaving 19 bases between them. CDR3 DNA: TGTGCCAGCAGTATCCAATCAGGGGAGGGAAATGGCTACACCTTC. Its protein product is CASSIQSGEGNGYTF.

The V and J genes are TRBV28 and TRBJ1-1; D is undetermined. The CDR3 is 12 amino acids. Trimming took 4 bases from V and 3 from J, leaving 6 bases between them. CDR1 and CDR2 (germline): MDHEN, SYDVKM. The CDR3 DNA sequence: TGTGCCAGCAGTTCCCGGTACACTGAAGCTTTCTTT. Protein product: CASSSRYTEAFF. The complete variable domain, with remaining parts taken from reference TRBV28 and TRBJ1-1, reads DVKVTQSSRYLVKRTGEKVFLECVQDMDHENMFWYRQDPGLGLRLIYFSYDVKMKEKGDIPEGYSVSREKKERFSLILESASTNQTSMYLCASSSRYTEAFFGQGTRLTVV.

The table lists this clone with a count of one. This chain connects TRBV19 to TRBJ2-2; 9 bases line up with TRBD2. With 5 bases clipped from V and 0 bases from J, the junction kept 4 bases outside the gene matches. The CDR3 length is 16 residues. CDR1 LNHDA and CDR2 SQIVND come from the germline V gene (reference sequence). The CDR3 DNA reads TGTGCCAGTAGTCCCCCTAGCGGGGCGAACACCGGGGAGCTGTTTTTT. It is translated as CASSPPSGANTGELFF.

V and J are TRBV5-4 and TRBJ2-2; D may be TRBD1 (6 bases). This CDR3 comprises 17 residues. V gave up 3 bases and J gave up 2 bases, with 17 bases separating them. The germline gives CDR1 SGHNT, CDR2 YYREEE (reference sequence). The CDR3 DNA follows: TGTGCCAGCAGCTCGTGGCAGGGGCAGGTTAACACCGGGGAGCTGTTTTTT. It yields the protein CASSSWQGQVNTGELFF.

The V gene is TRBV11-2, the J gene TRBJ2-5; 9 bases agree with TRBD1. J gave up 0 bases and V 1 base, and 0 bases lay outside the gene matches. This CDR3 has 15 amino acids. Germline V gives CDR1 SGHAT, CDR2 FQNNGV. CDR3 bases: TGTGCCAGCAGCTTAGGGGACAGGGACCAAGAGACCCAGTACTTC. Its translation: CASSLGDRDQETQYF.

The J gene is TRBJ2-3, the V gene TRBV7-2, with 7 bases aligning to TRBD2. The CDR3 spans 15 residues. V lost 3 bases and J lost 4; bases outside the gene matches: 7. The V gene's germline CDR1 is SGHTA and CDR2 FQGNSA. The CDR3 DNA reads TGTGCCAGCAGCTTGGGGGGGAGTCCGCCAGATACGCAGTATTTT. Encoded protein: CASSLGGSPPDTQYF.

The V call is TRBV28, the J call TRBJ1-3; 7 positions agree with TRBD1. The V and J ends lost 6 bases and 2 bases, in that order; junction bases with no gene match: 10. Germline-derived CDR1 and CDR2 are MDHEN and SYDVKM. This CDR3 is built from 16 residues. The CDR3 coding sequence is TGTGCCAGCAGCCCGGGACAGCTTAGGGCTGGAAACACCATATATTTT. Protein: CASSPGQLRAGNTIYF. Full variable domain (outside the CDR3, taken from reference TRBV28 and TRBJ1-3): DVKVTQSSRYLVKRTGEKVFLECVQDMDHENMFWYRQDPGLGLRLIYFSYDVKMKEKGDIPEGYSVSREKKERFSLILESASTNQTSMYLCASSPGQLRAGNTIYFGEGSWLTVV.

This rearrangement joins TRBV5-4 to TRBJ2-5; TRBD2 aligns across 11 bases. Germline CDR1 reads SGHNT; CDR2 reads YYREEE (reference sequence). The V segment lost 4 bases and the J segment 3 bases; nucleotides outside the gene matches: 2. CDR3 size: 14 residues. The CDR3 DNA reads TGTGCCAGCAGCCGGGGACTAGCGGAAGAGACCCAGTACTTC. Its protein product is CASSRGLAEETQYF.

The chain combines TRBV2 with TRBJ1-1, with D perhaps matching TRBD1 (5 bases). V lost 3 bases to trimming and J lost 2 bases, with 10 bases between them. Germline CDR1 is SNHLY and CDR2 is FYNNEI. CDR3 length equals 14 residues. CDR3 residues: CASSDRGGNTEAFF. DNA for the CDR3: TGTGCCAGCAGTGATCGGGGGGGAAACACTGAAGCTTTCTTT.

V is TRBV4-3 and J is TRBJ2-2; 8 bases fit TRBD1. Germline-derived CDR1 and CDR2 are LGHNA and YSLEER. The CDR3 is 17 residues long. Trimming took 6 bases from V and 2 from J; bases not matched to a gene: 11. This CDR3 is CASRRNAGGLNTGELFF. The CDR3 DNA reads TGCGCCAGCAGAAGGAACGCAGGGGGCCTAAACACCGGGGAGCTGTTTTTT.

V gene TRBV28 combines with J gene TRBJ1-6; possibly TRBD1 for D (6 bases). The germline V gene has CDR1 MDHEN and CDR2 SYDVKM. The germline V and J ends were trimmed by 7 bases and 6 bases, with 13 bases remaining between them. There are 14 residues in the CDR3. CDR3 loop: CASTAGGANSPLHF. CDR3 nucleotides: TGTGCCAGCACCGCGGGGGGCGCTAATTCACCCCTCCACTTT.

This sequence joins TRBV6-1 and TRBJ2-1; no firm D call. Germline loops: CDR1 MNHNS, CDR2 SASEGT. The V gene lost 8 bases and the J gene lost 6 bases, with 8 bases spanning the gap. The CDR3 runs to 11 residues. The CDR3 here is CASSGSNEQFF. CDR3 DNA: TGTGCCAGCTCGGGTAGCAATGAGCAGTTCTTC.

The chain is built from TRBV7-3 and TRBJ2-3; 14 bases are a match to TRBD2. Trimming took 2 bases from V and 5 from J; bases not matched to a gene: 3. Germline V gives CDR1 SGHTA, CDR2 FQGTGA. CDR3 length: 16 residues. CDR3 sequence (DNA): TGTGCCAGCAGCTTAGGACTAGCGGGAGGAGAAGATACGCAGTATTTT. It yields the protein CASSLGLAGGEDTQYF.

The sample holds one count of this clone. This rearrangement joins TRBV4-1 to TRBJ2-3; the D is unclear. Trimming left V 0 bases short and J 0 bases short, with 10 bases between. Germline V gene data show CDR1 as MGHRA and CDR2 as YSYEKL. The CDR3 has 16 amino acids. CDR3 nucleotides: TGCGCCAGCAGCCAAGATGAGTCTCTCAGCACAGATACGCAGTATTTT. Its protein is CASSQDESLSTDTQYF.